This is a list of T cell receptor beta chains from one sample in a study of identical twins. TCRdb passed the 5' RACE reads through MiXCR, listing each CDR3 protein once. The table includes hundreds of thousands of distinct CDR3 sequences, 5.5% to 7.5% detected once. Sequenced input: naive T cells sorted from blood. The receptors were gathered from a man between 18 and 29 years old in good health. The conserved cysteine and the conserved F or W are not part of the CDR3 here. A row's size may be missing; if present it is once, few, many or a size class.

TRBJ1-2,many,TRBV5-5,ASSPGQIFLYGYT
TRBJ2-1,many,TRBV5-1,ASSLGGLLEQF
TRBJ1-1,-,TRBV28,ASSFPLGKTEAF
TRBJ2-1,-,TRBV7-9,ASSTRLAGGSNEQF
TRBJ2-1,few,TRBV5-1,ASSLWTGSSNEQF
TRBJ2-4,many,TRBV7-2,ASSLQSRAIDIQY
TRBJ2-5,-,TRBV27,ASSSGLGQGHQETQY
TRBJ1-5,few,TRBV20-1,SARGPRPQPQH
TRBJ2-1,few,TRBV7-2,ASWTFDNEQF
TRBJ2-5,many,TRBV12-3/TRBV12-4,ASRRSKETQY
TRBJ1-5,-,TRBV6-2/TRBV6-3,ASGPPPGRNQPQH
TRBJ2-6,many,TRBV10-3,ATAIQNSGANVLT
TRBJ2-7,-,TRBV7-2,ASSSPMSKVAYEQY
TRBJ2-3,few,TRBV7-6,ASSYGTSPRQADTQY
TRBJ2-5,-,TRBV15,ATSKIAGRQETQY
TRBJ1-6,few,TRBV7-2,ASSSQGSNSPLH
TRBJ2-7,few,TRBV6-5,ASSYSSSGAYEQY
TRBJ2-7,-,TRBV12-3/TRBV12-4,ASSFDGGRYEQY
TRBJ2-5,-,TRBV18,ASSPNQGLQETQY
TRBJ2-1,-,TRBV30,AWSVPNNEQF
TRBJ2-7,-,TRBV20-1,SAKGLSSYEQY
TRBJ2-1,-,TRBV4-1,ASSQEGAGGLGEQF
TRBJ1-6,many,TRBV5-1,ASSLEGSGSPLH
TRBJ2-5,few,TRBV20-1,SASRTESQETQY
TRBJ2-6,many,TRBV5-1,ASRDGIGANVLT
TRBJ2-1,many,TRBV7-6,ASSLDWNNEQF
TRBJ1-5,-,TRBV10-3,ATRGGRNQPQH
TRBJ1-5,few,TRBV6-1,ASSGRESQPQH
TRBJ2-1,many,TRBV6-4,ASRRTGSGNEQF
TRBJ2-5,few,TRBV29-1,SYTTPGLYETQY
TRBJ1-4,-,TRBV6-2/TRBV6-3,ASSPRQGRLTNEKLF
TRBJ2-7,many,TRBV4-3,ASSPGLVSDEQY
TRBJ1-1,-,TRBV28,ASSTRLETEAF
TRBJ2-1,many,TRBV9,ASSVGWDGPYNEQF
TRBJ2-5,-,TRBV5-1,ASSLVGTSGRNGETQY
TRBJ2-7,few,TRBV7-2,ASSPSGGGVPYEQY
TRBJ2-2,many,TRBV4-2,ASSQEDQGRNTGELF
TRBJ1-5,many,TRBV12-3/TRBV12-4,ASSLDVSRNQPQH
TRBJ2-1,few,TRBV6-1,ASSEGRALIFTMSGQF
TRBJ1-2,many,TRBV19,ASSMGQARNYGYT
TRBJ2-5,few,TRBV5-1,ASSAGLAGAETQY